This T cell receptor beta chain was identified in a study of blood T cell repertoires in COVID-19. Looking at the study overall: The samples span acute and convalescent COVID-19 from the United States, Italy and Spain. Sample material is recorded as cDNA or gDNA derived from T cells, B-cell-depleted T cells, or PBMCs.

Germline values: CDR1 SGHAT, CDR2 FQDESV (reference sequence). The CDR3 is 14 residues long. Trimming took 4 bases from V and 4 from J, leaving 11 bases between them. Some clones are missing from TCRdb's copy, which holds only in-frame ones; the method was immunoSEQ multiplex PCR. The sample includes about 98,000 clones, approximately 84% of them seen just once. Sequencing was performed on peripheral blood. This clonotype originated in an elderly woman with acute or convalescent COVID-19. The chain uses TRBV11-1 and TRBJ1-3; no firm D call. This CDR3 reads CASSSKTPGNTIYF. The CDR3 coding sequence is TGTGCCAGCAGCTCCAAGACTCCCGGAAACACCATATATTTT. Filled out from reference TRBV11-1 and TRBJ1-3, the complete variable domain reads EAEVAQSPRYKITEKSQAVAFWCDPISGHATLYWYRQILGQGPELLVQFQDESVVDDSQLPKDRFSAERLKGVDSTLKIQPAELGDSAMYLCASSSKTPGNTIYFGEGSWLTVV.